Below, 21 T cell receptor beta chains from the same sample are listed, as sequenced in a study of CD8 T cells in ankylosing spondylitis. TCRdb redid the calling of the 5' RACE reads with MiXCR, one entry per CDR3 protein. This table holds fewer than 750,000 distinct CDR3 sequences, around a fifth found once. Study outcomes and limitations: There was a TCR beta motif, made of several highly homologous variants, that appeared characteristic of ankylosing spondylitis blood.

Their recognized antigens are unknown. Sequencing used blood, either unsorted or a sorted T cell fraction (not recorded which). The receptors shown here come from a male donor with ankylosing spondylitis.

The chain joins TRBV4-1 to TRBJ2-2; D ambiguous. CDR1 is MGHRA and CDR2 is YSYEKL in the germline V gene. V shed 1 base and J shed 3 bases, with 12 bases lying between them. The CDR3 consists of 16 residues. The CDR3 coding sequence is TGCGCCAGCAGCCAAGTCGTGGGTTTTGACACCGGGGAGCTGTTTTTT. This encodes CASSQVVGFDTGELFF.

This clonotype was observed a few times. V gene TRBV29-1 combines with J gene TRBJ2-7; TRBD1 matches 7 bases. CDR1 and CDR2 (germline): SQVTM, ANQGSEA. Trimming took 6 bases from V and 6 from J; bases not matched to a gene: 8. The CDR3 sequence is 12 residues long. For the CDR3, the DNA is TGCAGCGTAGGGGACAGTCGGTTCGAGCAGTACTTC. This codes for CSVGDSRFEQYF.

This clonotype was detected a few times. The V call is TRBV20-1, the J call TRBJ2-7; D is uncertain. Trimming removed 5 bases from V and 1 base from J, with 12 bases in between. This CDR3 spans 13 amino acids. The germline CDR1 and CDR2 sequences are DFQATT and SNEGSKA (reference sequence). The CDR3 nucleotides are TGCAGTGCTTTTCGAGATCAATCCTACGAGCAGTACTTC. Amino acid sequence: CSAFRDQSYEQYF.

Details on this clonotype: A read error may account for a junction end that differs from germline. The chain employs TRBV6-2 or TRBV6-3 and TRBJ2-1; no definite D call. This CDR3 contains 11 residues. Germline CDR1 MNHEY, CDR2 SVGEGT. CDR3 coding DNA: TGTGCCAGCGGTTATTACAATGAGCAGTTCTTC. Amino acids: CASGYYNEQFF.

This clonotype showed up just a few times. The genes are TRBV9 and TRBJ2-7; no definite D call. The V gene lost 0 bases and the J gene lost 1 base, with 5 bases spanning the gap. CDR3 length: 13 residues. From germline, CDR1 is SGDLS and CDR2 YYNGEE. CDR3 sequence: CASSVGESYEQYF. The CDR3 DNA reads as TGTGCCAGCAGCGTAGGGGAATCCTACGAGCAGTACTTC.

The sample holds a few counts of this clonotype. The CDR3 is CATSDGGPQETQYF. The CDR3 region has the DNA TGTGCCACCAGTGATGGGGGTCCACAAGAGACCCAGTACTTC. The chain combines TRBV24-1 with TRBJ2-5; D may be TRBD1 or TRBD2 (5 bases each). With 3 bases removed from V and 2 bases from J, the gap between germline ends came to 9 bases. Germline CDR1 is KGHDR and CDR2 is SFDVKD. This CDR3 is 14 amino acids long.

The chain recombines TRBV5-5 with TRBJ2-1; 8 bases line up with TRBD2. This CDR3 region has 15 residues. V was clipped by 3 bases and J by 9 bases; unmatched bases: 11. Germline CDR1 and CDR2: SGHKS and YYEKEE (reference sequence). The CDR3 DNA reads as TGTGCCAGCAGCTCCACTAGCGGCCTAGGGGGTGAGCAGTTCTTC. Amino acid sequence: CASSSTSGLGGEQFF.

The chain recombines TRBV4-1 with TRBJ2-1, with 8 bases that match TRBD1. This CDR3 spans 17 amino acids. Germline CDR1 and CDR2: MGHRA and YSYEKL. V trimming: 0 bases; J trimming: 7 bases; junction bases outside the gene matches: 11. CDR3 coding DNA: TGCGCCAGCAGCCAAGAGAGTCAGGGGGCGATAAGGAATGAGCAGTTCTTC. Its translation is CASSQESQGAIRNEQFF.

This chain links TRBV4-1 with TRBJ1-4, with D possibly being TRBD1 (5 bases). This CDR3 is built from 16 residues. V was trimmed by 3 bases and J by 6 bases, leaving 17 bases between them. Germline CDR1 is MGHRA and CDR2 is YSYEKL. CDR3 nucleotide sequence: TGCGCCAGCAGCCAGCACTTGGGGGGGATGGATGAAAAACTGTTTTTT. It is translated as CASSQHLGGMDEKLFF.

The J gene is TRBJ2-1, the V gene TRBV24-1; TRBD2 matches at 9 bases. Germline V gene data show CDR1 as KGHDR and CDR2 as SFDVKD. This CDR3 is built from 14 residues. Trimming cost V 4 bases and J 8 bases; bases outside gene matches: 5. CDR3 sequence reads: CATSDRGGVHEQFF. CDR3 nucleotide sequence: TGTGCCACCAGTGACCGCGGGGGGGTTCATGAGCAGTTCTTC.

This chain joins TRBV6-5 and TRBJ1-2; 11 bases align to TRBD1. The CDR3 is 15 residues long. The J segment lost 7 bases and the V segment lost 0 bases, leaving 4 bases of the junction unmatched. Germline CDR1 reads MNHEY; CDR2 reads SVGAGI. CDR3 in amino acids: CASSYSRDRGSGYTF. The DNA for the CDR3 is TGTGCCAGCAGTTACTCTCGGGACAGGGGGTCTGGCTACACCTTC.

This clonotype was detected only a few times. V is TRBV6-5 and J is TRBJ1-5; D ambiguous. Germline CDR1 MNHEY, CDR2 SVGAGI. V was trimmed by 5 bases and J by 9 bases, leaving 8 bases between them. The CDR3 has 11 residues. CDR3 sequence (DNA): TGTGCCAGCAGTAACGGTGGGCCCCAGCATTTT. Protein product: CASSNGGPQHF.

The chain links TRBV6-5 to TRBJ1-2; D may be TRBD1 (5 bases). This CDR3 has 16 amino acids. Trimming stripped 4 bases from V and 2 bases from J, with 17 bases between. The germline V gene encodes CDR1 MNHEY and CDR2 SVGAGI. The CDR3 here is CASSFSRGEKNYGYTF. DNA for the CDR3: TGTGCCAGCAGTTTTTCCCGGGGGGAGAAAAACTATGGCTACACCTTC.

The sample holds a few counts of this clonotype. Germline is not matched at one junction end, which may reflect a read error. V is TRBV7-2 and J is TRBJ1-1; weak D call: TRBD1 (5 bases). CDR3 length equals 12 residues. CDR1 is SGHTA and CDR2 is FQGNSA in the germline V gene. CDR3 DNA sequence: TGTGCCAGCAGCTTTTTCTCGGACACCCCTCTCTTT. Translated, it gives CASSFFSDTPLF. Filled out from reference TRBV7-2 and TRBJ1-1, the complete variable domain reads GAGVSQSPSNKVTEKGKDVELRCDPISGHTALYWYRQSLGQGLEFLIYFQGNSAPDKSGLPSDRFSAERTGGSVSTLTIQRTQQEDSAVYLCASSFFSDTPLFGQGTRLTVV.

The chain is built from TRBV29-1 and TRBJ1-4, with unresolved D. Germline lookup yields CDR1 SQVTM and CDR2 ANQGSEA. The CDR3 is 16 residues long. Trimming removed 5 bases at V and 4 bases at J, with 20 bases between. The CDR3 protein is CSVTGISREVNEKLFF. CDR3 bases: TGCAGCGTTACGGGGATCTCACGCGAGGTTAATGAAAAACTGTTTTTT.

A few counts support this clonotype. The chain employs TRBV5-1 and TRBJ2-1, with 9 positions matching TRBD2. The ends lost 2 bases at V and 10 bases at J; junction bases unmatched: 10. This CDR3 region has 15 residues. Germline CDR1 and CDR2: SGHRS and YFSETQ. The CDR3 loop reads CASSFSGGSRREQFF. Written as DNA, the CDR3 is TGCGCCAGCAGCTTTAGCGGGGGCTCACGTAGGGAGCAGTTCTTC. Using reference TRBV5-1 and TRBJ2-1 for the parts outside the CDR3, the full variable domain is KAGVTQTPRYLIKTRGQQVTLSCSPISGHRSVSWYQQTPGQGLQFLFEYFSETQRNKGNFPGRFSGRQFSNSRSEMNVSTLELGDSALYLCASSFSGGSRREQFFGPGTRLTVL.

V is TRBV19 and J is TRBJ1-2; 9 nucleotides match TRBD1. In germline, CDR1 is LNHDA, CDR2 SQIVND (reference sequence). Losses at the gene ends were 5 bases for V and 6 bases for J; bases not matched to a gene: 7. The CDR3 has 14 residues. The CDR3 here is CASSSEGQGHGYTF. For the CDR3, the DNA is TGTGCCAGTAGTTCCGAGGGACAGGGTCATGGCTACACCTTC.

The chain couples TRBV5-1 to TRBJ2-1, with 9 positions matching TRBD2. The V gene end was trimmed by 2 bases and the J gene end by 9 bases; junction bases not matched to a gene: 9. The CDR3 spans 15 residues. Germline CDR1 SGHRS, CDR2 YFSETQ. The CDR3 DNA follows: TGCGCCAGCAGCTTCGCGGGAGGGACTTCCAGTGAGCAGTTCTTC. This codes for CASSFAGGTSSEQFF.

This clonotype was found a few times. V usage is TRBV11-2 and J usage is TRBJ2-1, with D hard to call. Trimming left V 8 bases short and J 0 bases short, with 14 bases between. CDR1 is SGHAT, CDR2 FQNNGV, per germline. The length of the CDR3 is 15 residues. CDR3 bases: TGTGCCAGCGCCCGGACGCCGAGCTCCTACAATGAGCAGTTCTTC. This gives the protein CASARTPSSYNEQFF.

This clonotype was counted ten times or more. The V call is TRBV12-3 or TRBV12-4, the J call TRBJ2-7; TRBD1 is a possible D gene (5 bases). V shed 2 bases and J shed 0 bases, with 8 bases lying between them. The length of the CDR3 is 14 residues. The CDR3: CASSLWGPSYEQYF. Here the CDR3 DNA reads TGTGCCAGCAGTTTATGGGGCCCCTCCTACGAGCAGTACTTC.

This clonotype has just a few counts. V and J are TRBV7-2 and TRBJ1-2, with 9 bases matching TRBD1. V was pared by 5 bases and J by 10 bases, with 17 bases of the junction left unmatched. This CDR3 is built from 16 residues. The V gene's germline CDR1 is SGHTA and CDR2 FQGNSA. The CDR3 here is CASSPRRTGAENIYTF. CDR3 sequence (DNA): TGTGCCAGCAGCCCCAGGCGGACAGGGGCTGAAAATATCTACACCTTC.